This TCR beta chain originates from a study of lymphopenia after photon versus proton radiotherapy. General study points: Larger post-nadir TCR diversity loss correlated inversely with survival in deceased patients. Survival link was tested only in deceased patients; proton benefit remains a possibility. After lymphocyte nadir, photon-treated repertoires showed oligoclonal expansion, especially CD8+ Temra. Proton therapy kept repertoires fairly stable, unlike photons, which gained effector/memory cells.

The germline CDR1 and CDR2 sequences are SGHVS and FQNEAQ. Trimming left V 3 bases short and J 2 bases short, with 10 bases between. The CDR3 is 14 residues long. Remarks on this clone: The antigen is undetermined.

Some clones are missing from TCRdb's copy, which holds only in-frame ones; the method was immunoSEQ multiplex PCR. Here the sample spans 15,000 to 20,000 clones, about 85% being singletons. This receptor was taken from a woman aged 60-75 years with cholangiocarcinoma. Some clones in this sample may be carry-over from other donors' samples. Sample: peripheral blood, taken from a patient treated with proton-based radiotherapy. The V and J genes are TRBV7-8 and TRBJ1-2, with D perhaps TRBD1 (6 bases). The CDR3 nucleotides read TGTGCCAGCAGCTTTTGGACAGTCAACTATGGCTACACCTTC. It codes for CASSFWTVNYGYTF.